The clone carrying this T cell receptor (beta chain) appeared a single time. Its antigen remains unknown. This specimen belongs to a study of T cell repertoires in cytomegalovirus infection. The overall study: It can be stated that public TCR beta signatures indicated CMV infection as well as a matching HLA type. The study's findings and limits: Frequencies of public TCR beta families were cumulated, and this identified carriers of CMV plus the relevant HLA. CMV-specific TCR beta clonotypes restricted by HLA-C dominated the ex vivo response.

V was pared by 9 bases and J by 5 bases, with 16 bases between. The CDR3 contains 14 residues. CDR1 is LNHDA and CDR2 is SQIVND in the germline V gene (reference sequence). One entry per CDR3 protein results from TCRdb running MiXCR on the reads. This table holds roughly 860,000 distinct CDR3 sequences, around a third found once. The specimen comprised cultured CD8+ T cells from PBMCs, sampled from culture after CMV antigen stimulation. V and J are TRBV19 and TRBJ2-2; D uncertain. This receptor was taken from a human donor in good health (CMV status not recorded). Some clones in this sample may be carry-over from other donors' samples. CDR3: CASETSPRTGELFF. CDR3 DNA: TGTGCCAGCGAGACATCACCGCGGACCGGGGAGCTGTTTTTT. Full variable domain (rest looked up from reference TRBV19 and TRBJ2-2): DGGITQSPKYLFRKEGQNVTLSCEQNLNHDAMYWYRQDPGQGLRLIYYSQIVNDFQKGDIAEGYSVSREKKESFPLTVTSAQKNPTAFYLCASETSPRTGELFFGEGSRLTVL.